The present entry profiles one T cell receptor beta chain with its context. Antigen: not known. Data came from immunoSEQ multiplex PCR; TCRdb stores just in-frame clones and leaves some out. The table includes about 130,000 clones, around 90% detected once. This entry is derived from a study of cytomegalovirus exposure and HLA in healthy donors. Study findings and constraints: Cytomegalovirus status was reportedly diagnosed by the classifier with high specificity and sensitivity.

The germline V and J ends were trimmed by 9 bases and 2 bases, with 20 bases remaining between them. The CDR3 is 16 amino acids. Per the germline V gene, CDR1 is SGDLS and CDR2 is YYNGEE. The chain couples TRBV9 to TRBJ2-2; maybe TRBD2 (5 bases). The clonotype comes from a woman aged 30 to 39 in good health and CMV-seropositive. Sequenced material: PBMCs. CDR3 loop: CATSPSGRPNTGELFF. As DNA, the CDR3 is TGTGCCACCTCCCCCAGCGGCAGACCTAACACCGGGGAGCTGTTTTTT.